This TCR beta chain is from a study of T-cell reconstitution after alpha-beta-depleted transplantation in children. There are 13 residues in the CDR3. V lost 3 bases and J lost 7; bases outside the gene matches: 5. Germline V gene lookup returns CDR1 SGHRS and CDR2 YFSETQ. Using unique molecular identifiers, the investigators prepared the TCRbeta library. Each CDR3 protein is one row after TCRdb ran MiXCR on the PCR reads. This repertoire shows about 600,000 distinct CDR3 sequences, about 10% found once; its top ten account for about 4%. This clonotype showed up many times. The sample in question was PBMCs from the stem cell graft donor, obtained from the stem cell graft. J is TRBJ2-3 and V is TRBV5-1, with 7 bases identical to TRBD1. This clonotype was obtained from a human donor who donated a stem cell graft to a child with acute myeloid leukemia. The CDR3 nucleotides are TGCGCCAGCAGCTCGACAGGGTCCAATACGCAGTATTTT. Residues: CASSSTGSNTQYF.